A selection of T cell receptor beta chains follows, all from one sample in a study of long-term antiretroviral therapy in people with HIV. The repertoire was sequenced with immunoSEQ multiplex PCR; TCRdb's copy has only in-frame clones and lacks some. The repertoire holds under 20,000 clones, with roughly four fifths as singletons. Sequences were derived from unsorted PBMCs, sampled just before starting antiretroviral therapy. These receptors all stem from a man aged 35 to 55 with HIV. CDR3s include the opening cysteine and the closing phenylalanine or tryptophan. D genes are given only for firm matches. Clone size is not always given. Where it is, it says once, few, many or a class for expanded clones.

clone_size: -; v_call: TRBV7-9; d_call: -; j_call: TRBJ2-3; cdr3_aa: CASSSTDPATSTDTQYF; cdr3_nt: TGTGCCAGCAGCTCCACAGACCCCGCAACTAGCACAGATACGCAGTATTTT
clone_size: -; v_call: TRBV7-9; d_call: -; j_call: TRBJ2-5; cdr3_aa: CASSSVGEMWGKETQYF; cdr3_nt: TGTGCCAGCAGCTCGGTTGGGGAAATGTGGGGAAAAGAGACCCAGTACTTC
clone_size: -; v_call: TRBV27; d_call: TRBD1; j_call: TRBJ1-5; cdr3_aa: CASRQGAHQPQHF; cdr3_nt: TGTGCCAGTCGACAGGGGGCGCATCAGCCCCAGCATTTT
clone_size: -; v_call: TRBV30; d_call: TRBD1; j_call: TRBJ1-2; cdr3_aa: CAWRNGQGAHGYTF; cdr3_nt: TGTGCCTGGAGGAACGGACAGGGGGCGCATGGCTACACCTTC
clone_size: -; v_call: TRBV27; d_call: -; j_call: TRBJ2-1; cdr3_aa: CASWATGPGWSYNEQFF; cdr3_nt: TGTGCCAGCTGGGCTACCGGGCCGGGGTGGTCCTACAATGAGCAGTTCTTC
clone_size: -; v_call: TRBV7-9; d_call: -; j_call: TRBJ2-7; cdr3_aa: CASQDGSYEQYF; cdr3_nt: TGTGCCAGCCAGGACGGTTCCTACGAGCAGTACTTC
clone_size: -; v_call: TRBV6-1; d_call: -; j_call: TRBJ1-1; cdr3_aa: CASTSTEAFF; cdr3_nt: TGTGCCAGCACGAGTACTGAAGCTTTCTTT
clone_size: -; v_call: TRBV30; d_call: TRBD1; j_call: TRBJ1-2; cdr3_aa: CAWTGGIYGYTF; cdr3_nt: TGTGCCTGGACAGGGGGGATCTATGGCTACACCTTC
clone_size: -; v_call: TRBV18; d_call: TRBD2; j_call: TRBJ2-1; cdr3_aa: CASSTASGRAWSYNEQFF; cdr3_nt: TGTGCCAGCTCAACAGCTAGCGGGAGGGCCTGGTCCTACAATGAGCAGTTCTTC
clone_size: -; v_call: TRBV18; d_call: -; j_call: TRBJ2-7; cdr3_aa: CASSPEAGPYEQYF; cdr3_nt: TGTGCCAGCTCACCTGAAGCTGGTCCCTACGAGCAGTACTTC
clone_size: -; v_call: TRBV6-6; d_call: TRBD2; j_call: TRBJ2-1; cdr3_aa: CATIDSGNYNEQFF; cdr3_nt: TGTGCCACTATTGACAGCGGGAACTACAATGAGCAGTTCTTC
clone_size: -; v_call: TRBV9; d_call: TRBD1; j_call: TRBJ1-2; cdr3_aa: CASSFTGQTRGGYGYTF; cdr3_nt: TGTGCCAGCAGCTTCACGGGACAGACGAGGGGAGGCTATGGCTACACCTTC
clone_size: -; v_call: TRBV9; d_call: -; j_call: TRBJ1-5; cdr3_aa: CASSPGGQVGQPQHF; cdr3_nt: TGTGCCAGCAGCCCGGGCGGGCAGGTTGGTCAGCCCCAGCATTTT
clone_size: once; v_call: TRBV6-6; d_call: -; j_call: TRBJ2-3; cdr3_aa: CASSYSRGATDTQYF; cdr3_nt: TGTGCCAGCAGTTACTCCCGGGGGGCCACAGATACGCAGTATTTT